This TCR beta chain is drawn from a study of T cells in Graves' hyperthyroidism and ophthalmopathy. Broader study findings: From stable hyperthyroidism, ophthalmopathy was set apart by a 13 V-J model.

V trimming: 5 bases; J trimming: 9 bases; junction bases outside the gene matches: 9. This CDR3 has 13 residues. The V gene's germline CDR1 is MNHNS and CDR2 SASEGT. The source material, RNA transcripts, was used to amplify TCR beta CDR3 regions. Using the HTBI primer set, a first-round RT-PCR was run on the TCR CDR3. Via MiXCR, TCRdb re-called the multiplex PCR reads, giving one row per CDR3 protein. The table lists about 640,000 distinct CDR3 sequences, under 25% of them singletons, with under 35% in the top ten. Points on this clonotype: Its antigen is currently unknown.

The gene calls are TRBV6-1 and TRBJ2-7; 8 bases line up with TRBD2. This TCR came from a man aged 30 to 45 with Graves' ophthalmopathy. The sequenced material came from blood. For the CDR3, the DNA is TGTGCCAGCAGTCCGGGACTAGATCTGGGGCAGTACTTC. Protein sequence: CASSPGLDLGQYF.